This T cell receptor (beta chain) was observed in a study of T cell responses to AZD1222 COVID-19 vaccine. Findings of the study overall: Of spike-specific TCRs, nearly half reportedly target regions left unmutated in variants. Seropositive status at baseline applied to only five or six AZD1222 recipients.

V shed 5 bases and J shed 7 bases, with 9 bases lying between them. The CDR3 length is 12 residues. Germline loops: CDR1 SEHNR, CDR2 FQNEAQ (reference sequence). Only in-frame clones appear in the TCRdb table, and some are missing; sequencing was by immunoSEQ multiplex PCR. In the table there are over 85,000 clones, around nine tenths of which are singletons. Pooling of second doses given at about 4 or about 12 weeks was done. With respect to this clone: Its specificity is unknown.

This receptor was taken from an adult who received the AZD1222 COVID-19 vaccine. Sequencing was performed on peripheral blood, taken 28 days after the second AZD1222 dose. This chain connects TRBV7-9 to TRBJ1-5; D not certain. For the CDR3, the DNA is TGTGCCAGCAGCATTTGGAGCCAGCCCCAGCATTTT. Translation: CASSIWSQPQHF.